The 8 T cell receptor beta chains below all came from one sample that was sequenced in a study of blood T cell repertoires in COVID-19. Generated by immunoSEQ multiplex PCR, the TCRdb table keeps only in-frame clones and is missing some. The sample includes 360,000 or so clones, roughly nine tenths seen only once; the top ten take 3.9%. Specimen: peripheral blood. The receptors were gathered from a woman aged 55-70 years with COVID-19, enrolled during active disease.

Here the CDR3 DNA reads TGTGCCAGTAGTATCTTGGGGGCAGCTGGAAACACCATATATTTT. Amino acids: CASSILGAAGNTIYF. The V call is TRBV19, the J call TRBJ1-3; perhaps TRBD1 as D (6 bases). Trimming removed 3 bases from V and 2 bases from J, with 11 bases in between. The CDR3 consists of 15 residues. Germline CDR1 is LNHDA and CDR2 is SQIVND (reference sequence).

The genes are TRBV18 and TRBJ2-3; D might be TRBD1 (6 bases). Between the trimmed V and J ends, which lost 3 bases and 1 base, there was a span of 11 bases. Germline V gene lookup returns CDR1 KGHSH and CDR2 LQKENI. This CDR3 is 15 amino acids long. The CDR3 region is CASSPQGLGTDTQYF. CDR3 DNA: TGTGCCAGCTCACCCCAGGGGTTGGGCACAGATACGCAGTATTTT.

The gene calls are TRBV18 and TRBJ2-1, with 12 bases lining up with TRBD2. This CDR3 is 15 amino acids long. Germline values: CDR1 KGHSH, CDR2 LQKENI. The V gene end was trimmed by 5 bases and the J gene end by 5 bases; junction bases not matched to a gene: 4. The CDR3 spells CASSSRLAGDNEQFF. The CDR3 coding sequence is TGTGCCAGCTCATCTAGACTAGCGGGGGACAATGAGCAGTTCTTC.

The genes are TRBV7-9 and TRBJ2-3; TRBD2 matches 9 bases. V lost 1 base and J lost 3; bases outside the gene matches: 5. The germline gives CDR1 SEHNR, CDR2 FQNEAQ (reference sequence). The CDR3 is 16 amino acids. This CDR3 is CASSLELTSGTDTQYF. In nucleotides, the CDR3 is TGTGCCAGCAGCTTAGAATTGACTAGCGGTACAGATACGCAGTATTTT.

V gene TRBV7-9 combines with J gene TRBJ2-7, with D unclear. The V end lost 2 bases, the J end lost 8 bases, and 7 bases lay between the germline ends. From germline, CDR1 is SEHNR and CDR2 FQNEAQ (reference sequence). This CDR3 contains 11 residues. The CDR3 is CASSLQLKQYF. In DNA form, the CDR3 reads TGTGCCAGCAGCTTACAGTTAAAGCAGTACTTC.

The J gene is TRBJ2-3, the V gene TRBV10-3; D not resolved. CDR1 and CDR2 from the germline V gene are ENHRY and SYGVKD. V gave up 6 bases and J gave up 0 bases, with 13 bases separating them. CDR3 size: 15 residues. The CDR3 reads CAIRETEPSTDTQYF. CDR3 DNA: TGTGCCATCAGGGAGACGGAGCCTAGCACAGATACGCAGTATTTT.

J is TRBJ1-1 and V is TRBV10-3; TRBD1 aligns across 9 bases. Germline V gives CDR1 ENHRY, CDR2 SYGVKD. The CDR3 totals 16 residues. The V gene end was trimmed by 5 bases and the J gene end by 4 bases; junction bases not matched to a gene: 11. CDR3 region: CAISSRGTGFGTEAFF. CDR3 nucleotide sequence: TGTGCCATCAGTAGTCGGGGGACAGGGTTCGGCACTGAAGCTTTCTTT.

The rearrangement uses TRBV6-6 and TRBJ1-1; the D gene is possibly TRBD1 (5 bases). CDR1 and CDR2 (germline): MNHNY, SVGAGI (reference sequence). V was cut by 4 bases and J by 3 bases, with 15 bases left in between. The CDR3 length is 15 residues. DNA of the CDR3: TGTGCCAGCAGTTCCCTCACAGGCAAAGACACTGAAGCTTTCTTT. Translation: CASSSLTGKDTEAFF.